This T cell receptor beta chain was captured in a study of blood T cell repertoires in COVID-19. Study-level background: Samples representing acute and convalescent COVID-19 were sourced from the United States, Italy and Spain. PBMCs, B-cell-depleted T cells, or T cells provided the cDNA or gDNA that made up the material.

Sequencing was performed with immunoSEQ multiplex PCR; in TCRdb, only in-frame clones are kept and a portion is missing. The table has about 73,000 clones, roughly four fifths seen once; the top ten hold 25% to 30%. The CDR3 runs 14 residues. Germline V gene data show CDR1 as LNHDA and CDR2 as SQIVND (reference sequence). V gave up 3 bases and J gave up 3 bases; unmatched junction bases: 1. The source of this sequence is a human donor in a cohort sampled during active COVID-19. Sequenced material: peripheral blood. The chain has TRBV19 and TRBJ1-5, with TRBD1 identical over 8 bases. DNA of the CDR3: TGTGCCAGTAGTATGGGACAGGACAATCAGCCCCAGCATTTT. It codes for CASSMGQDNQPQHF.